The 8 T cell receptor beta chains reported below all come from one sample, sequenced in a study of blood T cell repertoires in COVID-19 (dated by TCRdb to 2018 to 2020). The library was prepared using the immunoSEQ multiplex PCR assay. The immuneACCESS repertoire file appears here via TCRdb, limited to in-frame rearrangements. These files lack a portion of the clones; in checked studies, under half of the deficit traces to unresolved V genes, and the cause of the others is not known. The sample table contains about 95,000 clones; only one count was recorded for under 85% of them. The ten largest clones take up roughly 24% of the sample. The sample consisted of peripheral blood. These receptors originate from a human donor in a cohort sampled during active COVID-19.

This clone appeared once. The J gene is TRBJ1-5, the V gene TRBV7-8, with TRBD1 identical over 11 bases. The CDR3 runs 15 residues. Unmatched junction bases numbered 6, after V lost 5 bases and J lost 6 bases. Germline-derived CDR1 and CDR2 are SGHVS and FQNEAQ. The CDR3 sequence: CASSHGQGASQPQHF. The DNA for the CDR3 is TGTGCCAGCAGCCACGGACAGGGGGCTAGTCAGCCCCAGCATTTT.

V and J are TRBV18 and TRBJ1-2; 8 bases are a match to TRBD1. The CDR3 length is 15 residues. Germline CDR1 is KGHSH and CDR2 is LQKENI. V dropped 6 bases and J dropped 5; count of bases not matched to a gene: 11. The CDR3, as DNA: TGTGCCAGCTCCCGTACTTCAGGGGGCGGTTATGGCTACACCTTC. Its protein product is CASSRTSGGGYGYTF.

The chain recombines TRBV7-3 with TRBJ2-3; 7 bases map to TRBD2. V trimming: 2 bases; J trimming: 1 base; junction bases outside the gene matches: 3. CDR1 is SGHTA and CDR2 is FQGTGA in the germline V gene. The CDR3 is 15 amino acids. This CDR3 is CASSLVSGGTDTQYF. The CDR3 DNA is TGTGCCAGCAGCTTAGTCAGCGGGGGCACAGATACGCAGTATTTT.

This clone was recorded only once. The rearrangement joins TRBV3-1 (or the pseudogene TRBV3-2) to TRBJ1-2; the match to TRBD1 covers 7 bases. The CDR3 has 18 residues. Per the germline V gene, CDR1 is LGHDT and CDR2 is YNNKEL (reference sequence). The trim removed 1 base at V and 0 bases at J, leaving 11 bases unmatched. CDR3 nucleotide sequence: TGTGCCAGCAGCCAAGGCAACAGGGGTGGGAGTACTAACTATGGCTACACCTTC. It translates to CASSQGNRGGSTNYGYTF.

This rearrangement joins TRBV5-8 to TRBJ2-7, with 9 positions matching TRBD1. The CDR3 covers 15 residues. Germline V CDR1 and CDR2: SGHTS, YDEGEE. Trimming took 4 bases from V and 2 from J; bases not matched to a gene: 7. CDR3 residues: CASSPHGTGTYEQYF. DNA of the CDR3: TGTGCCAGCAGCCCTCACGGGACAGGGACCTACGAGCAGTACTTC.

This clone was detected only a few times. Here the CDR3 DNA reads TGCAGCGTTGATGACCAGGGGCTGAACACCGGGGAGCTGTTTTTT. Amino acid sequence: CSVDDQGLNTGELFF. J is TRBJ2-2 and V is TRBV29-1, with D perhaps TRBD1 (6 bases). CDR1 SQVTM and CDR2 ANQGSEA come from the germline V gene. V was clipped by 3 bases and J by 1 base, with 12 bases between them. This CDR3 region has 15 residues.

The count of this clone is one. The rearrangement uses TRBV9 and TRBJ2-5, with TRBD2 identical over 11 bases. CDR1 and CDR2 (germline): SGDLS, YYNGEE. The CDR3 sequence is 16 residues long. The trim removed 4 bases at V and 5 bases at J, leaving 10 bases unmatched. In nucleotides, the CDR3 is TGTGCCAGCAGCTTGACTAGCGGGGTGGTGGGGGAGACCCAGTACTTC. Translated: CASSLTSGVVGETQYF.

The chain recombines TRBV7-9 with TRBJ1-6, with TRBD1 as a possible D gene (6 bases). CDR1 is SEHNR and CDR2 is FQNEAQ in the germline V gene (reference sequence). The V end was cut by 3 bases, the J end by 5 bases, with 11 bases between. The CDR3 runs 15 residues. CDR3 in DNA: TGTGCCAGCAGCTTCCCCTCAGGGGATAATTCACCCCTCCACTTT. It translates to CASSFPSGDNSPLHF.